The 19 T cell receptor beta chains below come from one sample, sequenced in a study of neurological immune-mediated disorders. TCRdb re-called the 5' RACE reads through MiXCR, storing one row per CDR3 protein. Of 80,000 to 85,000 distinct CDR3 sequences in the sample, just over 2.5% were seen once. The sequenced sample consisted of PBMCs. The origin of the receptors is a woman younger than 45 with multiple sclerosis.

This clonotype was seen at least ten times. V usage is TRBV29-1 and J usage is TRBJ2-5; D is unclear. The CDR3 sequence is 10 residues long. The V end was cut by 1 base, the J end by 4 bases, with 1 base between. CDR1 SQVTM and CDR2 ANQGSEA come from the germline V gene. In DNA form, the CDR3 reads TGCAGCGTTGAAGGAGAGACCCAGTACTTC. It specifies CSVEGETQYF.

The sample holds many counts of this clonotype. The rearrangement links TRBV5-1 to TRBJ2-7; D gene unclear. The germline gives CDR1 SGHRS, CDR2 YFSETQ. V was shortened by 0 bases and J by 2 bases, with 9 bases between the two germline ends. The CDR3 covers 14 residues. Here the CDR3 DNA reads TGCGCCAGCAGCTTGGCCGGATTTACCTACGAGCAGTACTTC. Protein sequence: CASSLAGFTYEQYF. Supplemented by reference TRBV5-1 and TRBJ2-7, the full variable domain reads KAGVTQTPRYLIKTRGQQVTLSCSPISGHRSVSWYQQTPGQGLQFLFEYFSETQRNKGNFPGRFSGRQFSNSRSEMNVSTLELGDSALYLCASSLAGFTYEQYFGPGTRLTVT.

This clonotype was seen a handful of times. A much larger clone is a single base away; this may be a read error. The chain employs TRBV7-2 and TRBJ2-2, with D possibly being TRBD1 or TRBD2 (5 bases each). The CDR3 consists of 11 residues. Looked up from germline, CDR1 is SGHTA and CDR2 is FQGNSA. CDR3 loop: CASSFTGALFF. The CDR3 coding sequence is TGTGCCAGCAGCTTCACCGGGGCGCTGTTTTTT.

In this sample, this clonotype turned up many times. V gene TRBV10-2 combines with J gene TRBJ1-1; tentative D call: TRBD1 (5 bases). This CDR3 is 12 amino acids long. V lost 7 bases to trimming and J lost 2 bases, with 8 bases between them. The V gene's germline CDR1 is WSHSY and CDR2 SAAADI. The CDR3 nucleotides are TGCGCCAGCACTCAGGGCAACACTGAAGCTTTCTTT. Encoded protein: CASTQGNTEAFF.

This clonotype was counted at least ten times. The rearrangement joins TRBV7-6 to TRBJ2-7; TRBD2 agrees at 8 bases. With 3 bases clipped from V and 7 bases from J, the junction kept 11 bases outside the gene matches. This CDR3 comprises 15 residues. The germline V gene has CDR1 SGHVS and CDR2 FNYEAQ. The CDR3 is CASSLGESGSGEQYF. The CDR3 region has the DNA TGTGCCAGCAGCTTGGGGGAGAGCGGGAGCGGGGAGCAGTACTTC.

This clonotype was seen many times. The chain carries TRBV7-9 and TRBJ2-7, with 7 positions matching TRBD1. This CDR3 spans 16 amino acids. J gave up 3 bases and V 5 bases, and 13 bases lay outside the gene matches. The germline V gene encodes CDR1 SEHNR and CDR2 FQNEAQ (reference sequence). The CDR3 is CASSIGRDSVGYEQYF. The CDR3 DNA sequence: TGTGCCAGCAGCATCGGCCGGGACAGCGTCGGCTACGAGCAGTACTTC.

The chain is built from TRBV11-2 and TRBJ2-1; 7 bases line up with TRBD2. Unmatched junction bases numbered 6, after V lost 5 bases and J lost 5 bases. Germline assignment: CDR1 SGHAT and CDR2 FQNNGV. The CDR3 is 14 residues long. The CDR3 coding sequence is TGTGCCAGCAGCGAGGCGGGAGAGAACAATGAGCAGTTCTTC. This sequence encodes CASSEAGENNEQFF.

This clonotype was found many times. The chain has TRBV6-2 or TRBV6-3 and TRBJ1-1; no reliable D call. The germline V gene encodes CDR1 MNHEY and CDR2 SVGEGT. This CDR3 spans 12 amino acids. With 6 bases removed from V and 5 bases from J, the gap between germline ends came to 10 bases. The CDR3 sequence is CASSDPNTEAFF. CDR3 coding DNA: TGTGCCAGCAGCGATCCGAATACTGAAGCTTTCTTT.

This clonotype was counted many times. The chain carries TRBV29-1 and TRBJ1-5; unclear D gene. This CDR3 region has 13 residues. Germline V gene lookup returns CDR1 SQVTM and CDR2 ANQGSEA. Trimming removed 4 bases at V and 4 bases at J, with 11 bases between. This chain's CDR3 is CSVVLQPNQPQHF. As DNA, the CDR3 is TGCAGCGTTGTGTTACAACCAAATCAGCCCCAGCATTTT. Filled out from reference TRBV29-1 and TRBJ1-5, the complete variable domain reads SAVISQKPSRDICQRGTSLTIQCQVDSQVTMMFWYRQQPGQSLTLIATANQGSEATYESGFVIDKFPISRPNLTFSTLTVSNMSPEDSSIYLCSVVLQPNQPQHFGDGTRLSIL.

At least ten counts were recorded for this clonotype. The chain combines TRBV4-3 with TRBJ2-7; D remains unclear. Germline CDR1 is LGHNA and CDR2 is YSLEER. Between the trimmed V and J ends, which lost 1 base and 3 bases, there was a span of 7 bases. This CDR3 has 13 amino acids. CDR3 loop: CASSQGSGYEQYF. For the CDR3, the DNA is TGCGCCAGCAGCCAAGGATCCGGCTACGAGCAGTACTTC.

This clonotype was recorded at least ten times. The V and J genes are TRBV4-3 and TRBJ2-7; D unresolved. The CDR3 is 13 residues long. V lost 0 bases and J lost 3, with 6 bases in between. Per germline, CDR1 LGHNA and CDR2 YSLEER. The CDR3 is CASSQDLSYEQYF. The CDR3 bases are TGCGCCAGCAGCCAAGATCTAAGCTACGAGCAGTACTTC.

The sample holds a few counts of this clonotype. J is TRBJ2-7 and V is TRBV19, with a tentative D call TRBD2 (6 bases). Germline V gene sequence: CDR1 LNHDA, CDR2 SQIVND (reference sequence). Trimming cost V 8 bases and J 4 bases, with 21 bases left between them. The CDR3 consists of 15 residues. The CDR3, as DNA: TGTGCCAGTTCTTGGGACTCCAAAGGAGCTTACGAGCAGTACTTC. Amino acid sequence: CASSWDSKGAYEQYF.

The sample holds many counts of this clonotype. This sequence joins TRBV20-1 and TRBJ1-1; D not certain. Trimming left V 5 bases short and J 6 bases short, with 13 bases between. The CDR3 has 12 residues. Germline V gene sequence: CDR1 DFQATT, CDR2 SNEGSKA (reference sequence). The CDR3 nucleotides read TGCAGTGCTCTCTCCGGCGGCGCTGAAGCTTTCTTT. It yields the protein CSALSGGAEAFF.

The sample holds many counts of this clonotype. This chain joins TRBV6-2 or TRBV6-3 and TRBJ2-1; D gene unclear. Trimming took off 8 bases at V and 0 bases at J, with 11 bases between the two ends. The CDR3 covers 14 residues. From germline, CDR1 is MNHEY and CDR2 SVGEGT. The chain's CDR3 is CASRGQSSYNEQFF. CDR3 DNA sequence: TGTGCCAGCCGAGGCCAGAGCTCCTACAATGAGCAGTTCTTC.

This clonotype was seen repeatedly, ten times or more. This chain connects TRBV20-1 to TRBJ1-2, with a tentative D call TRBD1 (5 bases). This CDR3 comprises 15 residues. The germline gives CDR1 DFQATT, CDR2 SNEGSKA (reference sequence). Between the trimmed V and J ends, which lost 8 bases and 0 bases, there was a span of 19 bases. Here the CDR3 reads CSREGGAESNYGYTF. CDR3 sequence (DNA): TGCAGTAGAGAGGGAGGGGCAGAATCTAACTATGGCTACACCTTC.

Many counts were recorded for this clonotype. In nucleotides, the CDR3 is TGTGCCAGCAGCTCACCGGGACAGAACACCGGGGAGCTGTTTTTT. Protein sequence: CASSSPGQNTGELFF. The chain combines TRBV11-2 with TRBJ2-2, with D possibly being TRBD1 (6 bases). The germline V gene encodes CDR1 SGHAT and CDR2 FQNNGV. Trimming removed 4 bases at V and 1 base at J, with 10 bases between. CDR3 size: 15 residues.

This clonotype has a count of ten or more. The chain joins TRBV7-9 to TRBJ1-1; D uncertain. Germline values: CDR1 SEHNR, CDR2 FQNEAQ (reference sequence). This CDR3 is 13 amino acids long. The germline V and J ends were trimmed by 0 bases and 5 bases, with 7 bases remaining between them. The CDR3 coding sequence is TGTGCCAGCAGCTTAGCGGTAGGGACTGAAGCTTTCTTT. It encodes CASSLAVGTEAFF.

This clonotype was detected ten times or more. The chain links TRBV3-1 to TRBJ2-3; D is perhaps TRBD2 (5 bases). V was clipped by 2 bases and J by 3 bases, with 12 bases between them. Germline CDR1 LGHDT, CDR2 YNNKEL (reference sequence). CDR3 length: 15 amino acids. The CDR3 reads CASSQTLGRTDTQYF. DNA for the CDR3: TGTGCCAGCAGCCAAACGTTGGGGAGAACAGATACGCAGTATTTT.

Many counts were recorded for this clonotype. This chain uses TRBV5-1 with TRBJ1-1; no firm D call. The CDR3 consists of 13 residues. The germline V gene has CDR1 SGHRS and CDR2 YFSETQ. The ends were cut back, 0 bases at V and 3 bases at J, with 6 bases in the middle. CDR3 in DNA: TGCGCCAGCAGCTTGGAGGTAGACACTGAAGCTTTCTTT. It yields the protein CASSLEVDTEAFF.